The 3 T cell receptor beta chains given below trace back to one sample, sequenced in a study of T cells in tuberculosis. TCRdb's copy holds only in-frame clones and misses some; the assay was immunoSEQ multiplex PCR. The table lists roughly 35,000 clones, roughly 93% of them singletons. Sample: PBMCs. The source of these receptors is a donor aged 10-29 years with latent tuberculosis or without tuberculosis infection. Some clones in this sample may be carry-over from other donors' samples.

This sequence joins TRBV7-2 and TRBJ1-3; 8 bases are shared with TRBD1. The V gene end was trimmed by 7 bases and the J gene end by 0 bases; junction bases not matched to a gene: 2. The CDR3 loop spans 14 amino acids. The germline V gene encodes CDR1 SGHTA and CDR2 FQGNSA. CDR3 in amino acids: CASTGQGSGNTIYF. Here the CDR3 DNA reads TGTGCCAGCACCGGACAGGGCTCTGGAAACACCATATATTTT.

This clone was seen just once. Germline is not matched at one junction end, which may reflect a read error. This chain links TRBV4-3 with TRBJ1-2; D is unclear. Germline V gives CDR1 LGHNA, CDR2 YSLEER. This CDR3 region has 15 residues. CDR3 region: CASSQDLAGNYGYTF. The DNA for the CDR3 is TGCGCCAGCAGCCAAGATCTTGCGGGGAACTACGGCTACACCTTC.

This clone came up once. The V gene is TRBV19, the J gene TRBJ2-7, with 9 positions matching TRBD1. This CDR3 comprises 15 residues. Unmatched junction bases numbered 5, after V lost 3 bases and J lost 2 bases. Germline V gives CDR1 LNHDA, CDR2 SQIVND (reference sequence). The CDR3 DNA sequence: TGTGCCAGTAGTATGGGGACAGGGTTCCCCTACGAGCAGTACTTC. This gives the protein CASSMGTGFPYEQYF.